This T cell receptor (beta chain) was captured in a study of blood T cell repertoires in COVID-19. Study information: Researchers got acute and convalescent COVID-19 samples from the United States, Italy and Spain. Sources were T cells, B-cell-depleted T cells, or PBMCs; the material itself was cDNA or gDNA.

Enrolled through a virtual design, the participants were between about 18 and 100 years of age and came from 24 US areas. This CDR3 has 13 residues. Trimming left V 8 bases short and J 3 bases short, with 13 bases between. Germline lookup yields CDR1 SNHLY and CDR2 FYNNEI. Original processing methods: The authors estimated nucleated cell counts from reference gene primer amplification. Repertoires were generated with immunoSEQ multiplex PCR, while TCRdb's copy carries only in-frame clones and drops some. V, J and clone size are those of that table, while D and trimming were read from the DNA. The table shows 250,000 or so clones, with 75% to 90% occurring only once.

V and J are TRBV2 and TRBJ1-2; D may be TRBD1 (6 bases). Material: PBMCs or T cells enriched from blood (not recorded which). The TCR comes from a woman between 35 and 50 years old who had been exposed to COVID-19. DNA for the CDR3: TGTGCCAGCCCCGAACAGGGATACTATGGCTACACCTTC. Its translation: CASPEQGYYGYTF.